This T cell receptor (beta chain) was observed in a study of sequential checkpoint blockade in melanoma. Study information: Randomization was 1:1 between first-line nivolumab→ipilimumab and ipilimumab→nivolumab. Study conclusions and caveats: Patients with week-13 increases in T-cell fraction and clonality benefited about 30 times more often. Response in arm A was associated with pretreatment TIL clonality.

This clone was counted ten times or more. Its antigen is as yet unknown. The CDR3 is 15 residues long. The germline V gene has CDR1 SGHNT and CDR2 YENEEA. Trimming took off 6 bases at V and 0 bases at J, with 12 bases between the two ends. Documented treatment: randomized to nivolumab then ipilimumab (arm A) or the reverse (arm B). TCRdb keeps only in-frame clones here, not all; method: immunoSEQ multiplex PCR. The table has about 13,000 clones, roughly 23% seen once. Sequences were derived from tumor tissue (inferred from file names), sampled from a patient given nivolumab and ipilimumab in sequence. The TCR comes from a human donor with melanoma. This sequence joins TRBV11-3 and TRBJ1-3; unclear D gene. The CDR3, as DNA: TGTGCCAGCAGGAGGACGGCCAGCTCTGGAAACACCATATATTTT. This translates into CASRRTASSGNTIYF.